Listed below are T cell receptor beta chains from one sample, sequenced in a study of T cell responses to AZD1222 COVID-19 vaccine. Only in-frame clones appear in the TCRdb table, and some are missing; sequencing was by immunoSEQ multiplex PCR. The data show about 110,000 clones, about 90% seen once. The sample consisted of peripheral blood, taken on day 0 of AZD1222 vaccination. The receptors derive from an adult in good health. The CDR3 runs from the conserved cysteine through the conserved F or W. A D gene is named only where the DNA matches it firmly. Clone size, where shown, is once, few, many, or a class for clones that have expanded.

size: -; D: -; V: TRBV28; J: TRBJ2-5; DNA: TGTGCCAGCAGAGGGGGGCCTGAAGAGACCCAGTACTTC; CDR3: CASRGGPEETQYF
size: -; D: -; V: TRBV10-3; J: TRBJ2-2; DNA: TGTGCCATCAGGGACAGTACGAACACCGGGGAGCTGTTTTTT; CDR3: CAIRDSTNTGELFF
size: few; D: TRBD1; V: TRBV19; J: TRBJ1-5; DNA: TGTGCCAGTACCTTGGACAGGGGGTATCGTCAGCCCCAGCATTTT; CDR3: CASTLDRGYRQPQHF
size: -; D: -; V: TRBV2; J: TRBJ1-1; DNA: TGTGCCAGCAGTGAAGTAGTTAAGGAGTCTAAAGCTTTCTTT; CDR3: CASSEVVKESKAFF
size: -; D: -; V: TRBV30; J: TRBJ1-1; DNA: TGTGCCTGGAGTGTAAATCCGAGTATGAACACTGAAGCTTTCTTT; CDR3: CAWSVNPSMNTEAFF
size: -; D: -; V: TRBV7-7; J: TRBJ2-5; DNA: TGTGCTAGCACCCCAGCTTTGGGGGCCGGGACAGCGGGACAGACCCAGTACTTC; CDR3: CASTPALGAGTAGQTQYF
size: -; D: TRBD2; V: TRBV27; J: TRBJ2-3; DNA: TGTGCCAGCAGTTTAAAGACTAGCGGGAGCACAGATACGCAGTATTTT; CDR3: CASSLKTSGSTDTQYF
size: -; D: -; V: TRBV21-1; J: TRBJ2-7; DNA: TGTGCCAGCAGCGAGGGTGGCGGGTCCTACGAGCAGTACTTC; CDR3: CASSEGGGSYEQYF
size: -; D: -; V: TRBV18; J: TRBJ2-5; DNA: TGTGCCAGCTCACCCCCGGGGACCCAGTACTTC; CDR3: CASSPPGTQYF
size: -; D: TRBD2; V: TRBV7-9; J: TRBJ2-3; DNA: TGTGCCAGCAGCTTGGGGACTAGCGGGAGGGATACGCAGTATTTT; CDR3: CASSLGTSGRDTQYF
size: few; D: -; V: TRBV7-9; J: TRBJ1-2; DNA: TGTGCCAGCAGCGTGCCACAGGGCTATGGCTACACCTTC; CDR3: CASSVPQGYGYTF
size: -; D: -; V: TRBV6-4; J: TRBJ1-2; DNA: TGTGCCAGCAGTGACTCCAGTGGAGCTTCTGGCTACACCTTC; CDR3: CASSDSSGASGYTF
size: -; D: -; V: TRBV19; J: TRBJ1-1; DNA: TGTGCCAGTAGTATAAGAGGGACGGCGAACACTGAAGCTTTCTTT; CDR3: CASSIRGTANTEAFF
size: -; D: -; V: TRBV7-6; J: TRBJ2-2; DNA: TGTGCCAGCAGCGGGAGAAACACCGGGGAGCTGTTTTTT; CDR3: CASSGRNTGELFF
size: -; D: TRBD1; V: TRBV11-2; J: TRBJ2-7; DNA: TGTGCCAGCAGCTCGGGACAGCCTCCCTACGAGCAGTACTTC; CDR3: CASSSGQPPYEQYF
size: few; D: -; V: TRBV27; J: TRBJ2-7; DNA: TGTGCCAGCAGTCTCCGGACGGGTGGTTATGATCAGTACTTC; CDR3: CASSLRTGGYDQYF
size: -; D: -; V: TRBV6-2/TRBV6-3; J: TRBJ1-5; DNA: TGTGCCAGCAGTTACACCAGGGATAGCAATCAGCCCCAGCATTTT; CDR3: CASSYTRDSNQPQHF
size: -; D: -; V: TRBV6-2/TRBV6-3; J: TRBJ1-2; DNA: TGTGCCAGCAGTGGACAGTTGTATGGCTACACCTTC; CDR3: CASSGQLYGYTF
size: -; D: -; V: TRBV7-8; J: TRBJ1-3; DNA: TGTGCCAGCAGCCGCCAGGGAATCGGAAACACCATATATTTT; CDR3: CASSRQGIGNTIYF
size: -; D: -; V: TRBV19; J: TRBJ1-5; DNA: TGTGCCAGTAGTATAGAAGAGGGGAGTGAGCAGCCCCAGCATTTT; CDR3: CASSIEEGSEQPQHF
size: once; D: -; V: TRBV19; J: TRBJ1-5; DNA: TGTGCCAGTGCCCTAGGGGTGCAGCAGCCCCAGCATTTT; CDR3: CASALGVQQPQHF
size: -; D: TRBD2; V: TRBV6-2/TRBV6-3; J: TRBJ2-5; DNA: TGTGCCAGCAGTTACGGTGCGGCGGGAGGGTCAGAGACCCAGTACTTC; CDR3: CASSYGAAGGSETQYF